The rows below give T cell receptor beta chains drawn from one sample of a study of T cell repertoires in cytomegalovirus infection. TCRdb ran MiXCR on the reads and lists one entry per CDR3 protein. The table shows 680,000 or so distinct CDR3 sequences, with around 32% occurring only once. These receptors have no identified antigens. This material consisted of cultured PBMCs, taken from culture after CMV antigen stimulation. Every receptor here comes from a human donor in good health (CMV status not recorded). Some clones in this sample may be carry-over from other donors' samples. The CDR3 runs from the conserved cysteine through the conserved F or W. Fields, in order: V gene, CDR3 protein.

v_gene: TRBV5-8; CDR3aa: CASSLANPDRQYEQYF
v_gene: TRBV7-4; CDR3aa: CASSPPRQERNTGELFF
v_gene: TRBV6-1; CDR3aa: CATSQGPAKNQPQHF
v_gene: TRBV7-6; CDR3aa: CASSTWTSGTTDEQFF
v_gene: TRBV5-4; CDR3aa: CASSQGLAVDGELFF
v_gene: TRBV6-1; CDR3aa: CASGRAAEAFF
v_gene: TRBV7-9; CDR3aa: CASSPGQGGGAEAFF
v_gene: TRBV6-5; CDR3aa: CASSSRGVEAFF
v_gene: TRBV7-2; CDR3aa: CASRPGTSGELFF
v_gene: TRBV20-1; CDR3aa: CSTGQGINEQYF